The 8 T cell receptor beta chains reported below all come from one sample, sequenced in a study of patients and donors after allogeneic stem cell transplantation (dated by TCRdb to the early 2020s). The library was generated by RT-PCR. Sequencing instrument: NextSeq 550. The public reads were run again by TCRdb, first through fastp at Q25 and then through MiXCR, and only productive beta chains were kept. Duplicate CDR3 protein sequences are folded into a single record with the most common DNA and genes. The sample has roughly 190,000 distinct CDR3 sequences on record, about 40% of them singletons. The ten most abundant clones make up 25% to 35% of the sample. Sample: blood, either unsorted or a sorted T cell fraction (not recorded which). Receptors were obtained from a human donor who was either an allogeneic HSCT recipient or a stem cell or donor lymphocyte infusion donor (not recorded which). It is not recorded whose cells these are; they may come from a transplant donor.

The chain links TRBV4-3 to TRBJ2-1; TRBD2 aligns across 7 bases. V was clipped by 1 base and J by 4 bases; unmatched bases: 10. The CDR3 has 17 residues. Germline assignment: CDR1 LGHNA and CDR2 YSLEER. CDR3 in amino acids: CASSQVSGAGEYNEQFF. CDR3 bases: TGCGCCAGCAGCCAAGTGAGTGGTGCGGGAGAATACAATGAGCAGTTCTTC.

The chain carries TRBV9 and TRBJ2-1; 13 nucleotides agree with TRBD2. This CDR3 comprises 16 residues. Trimming removed 4 bases from V and 6 bases from J; junction bases left unmatched: 7. Germline V gene lookup returns CDR1 SGDLS and CDR2 YYNGEE. Here the CDR3 reads CASSLRLAGGPNEQFF. The CDR3 DNA sequence: TGTGCCAGCAGCCTCCGACTAGCGGGAGGACCCAATGAGCAGTTCTTC.

This clonotype was recorded many times. This chain connects TRBV5-1 to TRBJ1-1; D may be TRBD1 (5 bases). V lost 4 bases and J lost 8, with 12 bases in between. The CDR3 is 12 residues long. Per germline, CDR1 SGHRS and CDR2 YFSETQ. The CDR3 reads CASSPGGVEAFF. CDR3 sequence (DNA): TGCGCCAGCAGCCCTGGGGGGGTAGAAGCTTTCTTT.

V gene TRBV6-6 combines with J gene TRBJ2-7, with 7 bases that match TRBD2. V gave up 5 bases and J gave up 0 bases; unmatched junction bases: 4. The CDR3 runs to 14 residues. Germline V gives CDR1 MNHNY, CDR2 SVGAGI (reference sequence). For the CDR3, the DNA is TGTGCCAGCAGTCCGCGGGAGACCTCCTACGAGCAGTACTTC. It codes for CASSPRETSYEQYF.

J is TRBJ1-2 and V is TRBV7-2; D unresolved. The V end lost 1 base, the J end lost 0 bases, and 12 bases lay between the germline ends. The CDR3 contains 16 residues. Germline CDR1 SGHTA, CDR2 FQGNSA. CDR3 protein: CASSLVLSSPNYGYTF. DNA for the CDR3: TGTGCCAGCAGCTTAGTCTTGAGCAGTCCTAACTATGGCTACACCTTC.

This clonotype was recorded a few times. The chain links TRBV12-3 or TRBV12-4 to TRBJ1-2; tentatively, D is TRBD1 (5 bases). The CDR3 covers 14 residues. The germline V and J ends were trimmed by 0 bases and 8 bases, with 13 bases remaining between them. The CDR3: CASSLAGRVGGYTF. The CDR3 region has the DNA TGTGCCAGCAGTTTAGCGGGCAGGGTGGGAGGCTACACCTTC.

In this sample, this clonotype turned up once. The chain has TRBV30 and TRBJ2-3; D remains ambiguous. Per the germline V gene, CDR1 is GTSNPN and CDR2 is SVGIG (reference sequence). The ends were cut back, 0 bases at V and 0 bases at J, with 7 bases in the middle. This CDR3 contains 14 residues. The CDR3 DNA follows: TGTGCCTGGAGTGTTGTGGGAAGCACAGATACGCAGTATTTT. Translated, it gives CAWSVVGSTDTQYF.

V is TRBV2 and J is TRBJ1-2; maybe TRBD1 (6 bases). Germline assignment: CDR1 SNHLY and CDR2 FYNNEI. V lost 5 bases, J lost 7 bases, and 17 bases lay in between. The CDR3 has 14 amino acids. For the CDR3, the DNA is TGTGCCAGCAGTAGCCCCCGGGGGCCGGGTGGCTACACCTTC. Amino acid sequence: CASSSPRGPGGYTF.